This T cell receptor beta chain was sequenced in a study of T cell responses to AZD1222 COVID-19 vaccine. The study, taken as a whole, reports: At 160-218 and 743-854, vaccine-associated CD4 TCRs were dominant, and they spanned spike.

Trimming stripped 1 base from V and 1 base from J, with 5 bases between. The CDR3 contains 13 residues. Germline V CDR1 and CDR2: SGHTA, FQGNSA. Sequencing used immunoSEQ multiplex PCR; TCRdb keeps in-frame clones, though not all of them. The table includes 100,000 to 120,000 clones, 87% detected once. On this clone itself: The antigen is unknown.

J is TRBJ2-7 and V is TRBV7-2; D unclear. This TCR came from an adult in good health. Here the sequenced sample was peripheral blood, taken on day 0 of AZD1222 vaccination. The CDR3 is CASSLVMSYEQYF. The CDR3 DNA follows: TGTGCCAGCAGCTTAGTTATGTCCTACGAGCAGTACTTC.